These 8 T cell receptor beta chains were sequenced from one sample in a study of blood T cells in healthy people across ages. Next came a second PCR, run for about 7 to 12 cycles, which used a sample-barcoded 5' primer along with a J-beta primer mix. TCRdb reanalysed the 5' RACE reads using MiXCR and keeps one entry per CDR3 protein. The data contain approximately 800,000 distinct CDR3 sequences, approximately 25% of them singletons. The sample was also reused in another study, on T cells of mothers and their children.

Source material: blood. These receptors came from a boy between 10 and 17 years old in good health.

This clonotype was recorded a few times. This sequence joins TRBV28 and TRBJ2-5; no firm D call. CDR1 is MDHEN, CDR2 SYDVKM, per germline. V lost 7 bases and J lost 3, with 12 bases in between. The CDR3 is 13 amino acids. In DNA form, the CDR3 reads TGTGCCAGCACGGCAGGCTCCAAAGAGACCCAGTACTTC. It encodes CASTAGSKETQYF.

This clonotype was observed a few times. The chain recombines TRBV29-1 with TRBJ2-7; 8 nucleotides line up with TRBD1. The V segment lost 1 base and the J segment 5 bases; nucleotides outside the gene matches: 7. The CDR3 contains 14 residues. Looked up from germline, CDR1 is SQVTM and CDR2 is ANQGSEA. The CDR3 spells CSVEVGQGGHEQYF. CDR3 nucleotide sequence: TGCAGCGTTGAAGTTGGACAGGGTGGCCACGAGCAGTACTTC.

In its sample, this clonotype was seen a few times. V gene TRBV12-3 or TRBV12-4 combines with J gene TRBJ2-1; no clear D gene. The CDR3 length is 12 residues. V lost 4 bases to trimming and J lost 5 bases, with 6 bases between them. The CDR3 loop is CASSSIDNEQFF. The CDR3 region has the DNA TGTGCCAGCAGTTCAATAGACAATGAGCAGTTCTTC.

CDR3 loop: CSALTVGVSTDTQYF. The CDR3 coding sequence is TGCAGTGCTCTAACCGTGGGGGTTAGCACAGATACGCAGTATTTT. The V and J genes are TRBV20-1 and TRBJ2-3; D tentatively reads TRBD1 or TRBD2 (5 bases each). Germline values: CDR1 DFQATT, CDR2 SNEGSKA (reference sequence). Trimming left V 5 bases short and J 0 bases short, with 15 bases between. The CDR3 loop spans 15 amino acids.

The chain couples TRBV29-1 to TRBJ1-1; D might be TRBD1 (5 bases). Trimming took 7 bases from V and 3 from J, leaving 12 bases between them. CDR3 length: 12 amino acids. Germline-derived CDR1 and CDR2 are SQVTM and ANQGSEA. The chain's CDR3 is CSARGVDTEAFF. DNA for the CDR3: TGCAGCGCTCGGGGCGTTGACACTGAAGCTTTCTTT.

This chain connects TRBV3-1 to TRBJ2-1; 8 nucleotides line up with TRBD2. The CDR3 runs to 15 residues. The trim removed 4 bases at V and 2 bases at J, leaving 4 bases unmatched. Germline CDR1 reads LGHDT; CDR2 reads YNNKEL (reference sequence). In DNA form, the CDR3 reads TGTGCCAGCAGCCCGTTGGGACTAGCCTACAATGAGCAGTTCTTC. Amino acid sequence: CASSPLGLAYNEQFF.

This clonotype has more than one count but fewer than ten. The V and J genes are TRBV9 and TRBJ2-7, with D perhaps TRBD1 or TRBD2 (5 bases each). Looked up from germline, CDR1 is SGDLS and CDR2 is YYNGEE. The CDR3 contains 15 residues. Trimming removed 3 bases from V and 2 bases from J, with 15 bases in between. The DNA for the CDR3 is TGTGCCAGCAGCGCCTCCGGGGCAGCGACCTACGAGCAGTACTTC. This encodes CASSASGAATYEQYF.

This chain uses TRBV27 with TRBJ2-3; no reliable D call. Germline assignment: CDR1 MNHEY and CDR2 SMNVEV (reference sequence). V lost 9 bases to trimming and J lost 0 bases, with 16 bases between them. CDR3 length: 15 amino acids. In DNA form, the CDR3 reads TGTGCCAGTGGGTACGGGCGGCTCAGCACAGATACGCAGTATTTT. Translation: CASGYGRLSTDTQYF.